These 30 T cell receptor beta chains originate from one sample sequenced in a study of a mutant IDH1 vaccine in newly diagnosed glioma. The method was immunoSEQ multiplex PCR; TCRdb's version includes in-frame clones alone and lacks a portion of them. This table holds 85,000 to 100,000 clones, about four fifths found once. The sample's time point: baseline, week 1 (first vaccination visit). This sample's treatment: pre-vaccination baseline after standard-of-care therapy. Sequences were derived from PBMCs, sampled from a glioma patient treated with radiotherapy, temozolomide or both. These receptors all stem from a woman aged 45-60 years with glioma.

The rearrangement uses TRBV10-1 and TRBJ2-7; no definite D call. V lost 3 bases, J lost 1 base, and 13 bases lay in between. Looked up from germline, CDR1 is WNHNN and CDR2 is SYGVQD (reference sequence). This CDR3 is built from 15 residues. In nucleotides, the CDR3 is TGCGCCAGCAGTGACGAAAGGCAGGTGTCCTACGAGCAGTACTTC. Amino acids: CASSDERQVSYEQYF.

The V call is TRBV7-9, the J call TRBJ2-1, with 13 bases matching TRBD2. This CDR3 is built from 16 residues. Germline trimming cut 5 bases from V and 2 bases from J; bases unmatched to any gene: 3. From germline, CDR1 is SEHNR and CDR2 FQNEAQ (reference sequence). Here the CDR3 DNA reads TGTGCCAGCAGCATTGGGACTAGCGGGGCCTACAATGAGCAGTTCTTC. It yields the protein CASSIGTSGAYNEQFF.

The chain joins TRBV5-1 to TRBJ1-3; 9 positions match TRBD1. In germline, CDR1 is SGHRS, CDR2 YFSETQ. Trimming at V came to 4 bases and at J to 3 bases, leaving 14 bases not matched to a gene. CDR3 length: 18 residues. The CDR3 loop reads CASSPGQGSSPGGNTIYF. Here the CDR3 DNA reads TGCGCCAGCAGCCCTGGACAGGGGAGTAGCCCGGGTGGAAACACCATATATTTT. The complete variable domain, with remaining parts taken from reference TRBV5-1 and TRBJ1-3, reads KAGVTQTPRYLIKTRGQQVTLSCSPISGHRSVSWYQQTPGQGLQFLFEYFSETQRNKGNFPGRFSGRQFSNSRSEMNVSTLELGDSALYLCASSPGQGSSPGGNTIYFGEGSWLTVV.

The chain links TRBV9 to TRBJ2-1; D possibly corresponds to TRBD2 (7 bases). V was pared by 3 bases and J by 4 bases, with 14 bases between. This CDR3 comprises 15 residues. The germline V gene encodes CDR1 SGDLS and CDR2 YYNGEE. CDR3 bases: TGTGCCAGCAGCGGCAGGGGAGGGAGTTACAATGAGCAGTTCTTC. Protein sequence: CASSGRGGSYNEQFF.

The CDR3 DNA follows: TGTGCCAGCGGGCCCTCCGGCGGGACAGGGGGTGAAAAACTGTTTTTT. This sequence encodes CASGPSGGTGGEKLFF. V gene TRBV25-1 combines with J gene TRBJ1-4; 11 positions match TRBD1. This CDR3 comprises 16 residues. Germline V CDR1 and CDR2: MGHDK, SYGVNS. After removal of 8 bases from V and 7 bases from J, the junction contained 12 bases not matched to a gene.

In its sample, this clone was seen once. V usage is TRBV7-9 and J usage is TRBJ2-5; the match to TRBD2 covers 7 bases. V gave up 6 bases and J gave up 5 bases; unmatched junction bases: 9. CDR1 is SEHNR, CDR2 FQNEAQ, per germline (reference sequence). There are 14 residues in the CDR3. This CDR3 is CASRPRAGRETQYF. CDR3 in DNA: TGTGCCAGCAGACCTAGAGCGGGGCGGGAGACCCAGTACTTC.

The J gene is TRBJ1-2, the V gene TRBV6-5, with unresolved D. The ends were cut back, 2 bases at V and 5 bases at J, with 15 bases in the middle. Germline CDR1 is MNHEY and CDR2 is SVGAGI. This CDR3 has 15 amino acids. Here the CDR3 reads CASSYGGRRTYGYTF. DNA of the CDR3: TGTGCCAGCAGTTACGGTGGCAGGCGAACTTATGGCTACACCTTC.

V gene TRBV6-5 combines with J gene TRBJ2-2; the match to TRBD2 covers 7 bases. The germline V gene has CDR1 MNHEY and CDR2 SVGAGI. The ends lost 3 bases at V and 4 bases at J; junction bases unmatched: 8. CDR3 length: 16 residues. Here the CDR3 reads CASSYSQRDSTGELFF. The DNA of the CDR3 is TGTGCCAGCAGTTATTCCCAGCGGGATTCCACCGGGGAGCTGTTTTTT.

The chain carries TRBV6-1 and TRBJ2-1; D is unresolved. This CDR3 has 12 residues. Trimming took 5 bases from V and 7 from J, leaving 9 bases between them. Germline lookup yields CDR1 MNHNS and CDR2 SASEGT. Written as DNA, the CDR3 is TGTGCCAGCAGTCTTGTTGGGAATGAGCAGTTCTTC. It specifies CASSLVGNEQFF.

V usage is TRBV18 and J usage is TRBJ2-5; 7 nucleotides line up with TRBD2. CDR1 is KGHSH, CDR2 LQKENI, per germline. V shed 10 bases and J 4 bases; nucleotides not matched to a gene: 12. The CDR3 is 14 amino acids. Here the CDR3 DNA reads TGTGCCACCTCCACCTACGGACTAGGAGAGACCCAGTACTTC. Translation: CATSTYGLGETQYF.

A word on this clone: It is likely a read error, because the conserved phenylalanine at the end of the CDR3 is missing. The limits of the CDR3 on the DNA are not certain, so only TCRdb's listed CDR3 is given. The J gene is TRBJ1-1, the V gene TRBV28; the table assigns TRBD1, which was not confirmed against the DNA. The CDR3 has 11 residues if both end residues are counted. Germline CDR1 and CDR2: MDHEN and SYDVKM. The CDR3 spells CASSFRRQGDR.

The J gene is TRBJ2-3, the V gene TRBV15; 7 bases line up with TRBD1. CDR1 and CDR2 (germline): LNHNV, YYDKDF (reference sequence). CDR3 size: 17 residues. J gave up 0 bases and V 6 bases, and 12 bases lay outside the gene matches. In DNA form, the CDR3 reads TGTGCCACCAGGTTGTCAGGGACAGTTCGTAGCACAGATACGCAGTATTTT. Translated: CATRLSGTVRSTDTQYF.

This rearrangement joins TRBV2 to TRBJ2-2; no firm D call. This CDR3 has 12 residues. Trimming cost V 4 bases and J 6 bases, with 6 bases left between them. The germline V gene has CDR1 SNHLY and CDR2 FYNNEI. For the CDR3, the DNA is TGTGCCAGCAGTGGACCCGCCGGGGAGCTGTTTTTT. It codes for CASSGPAGELFF.

The V gene is TRBV20-1, the J gene TRBJ2-7; possibly TRBD1 for D (5 bases). CDR3 length: 11 amino acids. Germline V gene lookup returns CDR1 DFQATT and CDR2 SNEGSKA (reference sequence). Deletions cut 3 bases from V and 6 bases from J, with 9 bases between. CDR3 bases: TGCAGTGCTAGGAATCAGGGCGAGCAGTACTTC. Translating gives CSARNQGEQYF.

The rearrangement joins TRBV7-2 to TRBJ1-2, with D unresolved. V lost 2 bases and J 4 bases, leaving 17 bases between the germline ends. Germline assignment: CDR1 SGHTA and CDR2 FQGNSA. CDR3 length: 16 residues. The CDR3 bases are TGTGCCAGCAGCTTATTGGTTTCCTCCCCCTTCTATGGCTACACCTTC. Translating it yields CASSLLVSSPFYGYTF.

The chain uses TRBV5-1 and TRBJ1-1, with D possibly matching TRBD1 (5 bases). Trimming took off 4 bases at V and 3 bases at J, with 10 bases between the two ends. Per the germline V gene, CDR1 is SGHRS and CDR2 is YFSETQ. This CDR3 contains 13 residues. CDR3 sequence reads: CASSRDLDTEAFF. CDR3 DNA sequence: TGCGCCAGCAGCCGGGACCTGGACACTGAAGCTTTCTTT.

The V and J genes are TRBV30 and TRBJ1-2; D is uncertain. Germline values: CDR1 GTSNPN, CDR2 SVGIG (reference sequence). The germline V and J ends were trimmed by 5 bases and 7 bases, with 14 bases remaining between them. CDR3 length equals 12 residues. In nucleotides, the CDR3 is TGTGCCTGGGGGTATTGGGGTGGTGGCTACACCTTC. This translates into CAWGYWGGGYTF.

This chain joins TRBV15 and TRBJ2-7; 11 nucleotides align to TRBD1. The junction had 0 bases not matched to a gene; V was cut back by 0 bases and J by 2 bases. CDR1 and CDR2 from the germline V gene are LNHNV and YYDKDF (reference sequence). The CDR3 has 15 residues. The CDR3 nucleotides read TGTGCCACCAGCAGAGAGGGACAGGGGGCCTACGAGCAGTACTTC. The encoded protein is CATSREGQGAYEQYF.

The CDR3 loop reads CASSRQGSPEAFF. The CDR3 nucleotides are TGTGCCAGCAGCAGACAGGGGTCGCCTGAAGCTTTCTTT. J is TRBJ1-1 and V is TRBV25-1; TRBD1 matches 8 bases. The CDR3 has 13 residues. Germline CDR1 and CDR2: MGHDK and SYGVNS. V was clipped by 6 bases and J by 6 bases; unmatched bases: 6.

The chain uses TRBV5-6 and TRBJ1-6; possibly TRBD1 for D (6 bases). Germline assignment: CDR1 SGHDT and CDR2 YYEEEE. V was trimmed by 0 bases and J by 4 bases, leaving 8 bases between them. This CDR3 is 15 amino acids long. CDR3 DNA: TGTGCCAGCAGCTTGGGTACAGGGTATAATTCACCCCTCCACTTT. It yields the protein CASSLGTGYNSPLHF.

V and J are TRBV15 and TRBJ1-4, with D unresolved. CDR3 length equals 15 residues. V was trimmed by 0 bases and J by 0 bases, leaving 5 bases between them. Per germline, CDR1 LNHNV and CDR2 YYDKDF (reference sequence). The CDR3 DNA reads TGTGCCACCAGCAGAGACTTTGCAACTAATGAAAAACTGTTTTTT. Protein product: CATSRDFATNEKLFF.

This clone was found once. The rearrangement uses TRBV6-4 and TRBJ2-2; tentative D call: TRBD1 (5 bases). The CDR3 has 14 amino acids. Germline CDR1 is MRHNA and CDR2 is SNTAGT. Trimming shortened V by 6 bases and J by 4 bases, and 12 bases separated the two germline ends. As DNA, the CDR3 is TGTGCCAGCAGGCAGGGTCAGGGCACCGGGGAGCTGTTTTTT. It is translated as CASRQGQGTGELFF.

The rearrangement uses TRBV30 and TRBJ1-1; a weak D match, TRBD1 (5 bases). The CDR3 has 14 amino acids. Between the trimmed V and J ends, which lost 4 bases and 4 bases, there was a span of 16 bases. Germline V gives CDR1 GTSNPN, CDR2 SVGIG (reference sequence). CDR3 sequence: CAWNPGPRGTEAFF. Written as DNA, the CDR3 is TGTGCCTGGAACCCGGGACCTCGGGGCACTGAAGCTTTCTTT.

V and J are TRBV19 and TRBJ2-7; perhaps TRBD1 as D (5 bases). V was clipped by 5 bases and J by 3 bases, with 8 bases between them. The CDR3 contains 12 residues. Germline-derived CDR1 and CDR2 are LNHDA and SQIVND (reference sequence). The CDR3 sequence: CASSGRDYEQYF. In DNA form, the CDR3 reads TGTGCCAGTAGTGGCAGGGACTACGAGCAGTACTTC.

This chain links TRBV2 with TRBJ1-2; D possibly corresponds to TRBD1 (5 bases). The CDR3 is made up of 15 amino acids. Germline CDR1 SNHLY, CDR2 FYNNEI. The V end lost 2 bases, the J end lost 5 bases, and 15 bases lay between the germline ends. In nucleotides, the CDR3 is TGTGCCAGCAGTGAATTAGGGCGTGGGGGGTATGGCTACACCTTC. Its translation is CASSELGRGGYGYTF.

This chain uses TRBV7-9 with TRBJ2-5; D is uncertain. Germline CDR1 SEHNR, CDR2 FQNEAQ (reference sequence). V was clipped by 1 base and J by 0 bases, with 9 bases between them. The CDR3 covers 15 residues. DNA of the CDR3: TGTGCCAGCAGCTTAGGGAAGTGGAACCAAGAGACCCAGTACTTC. It codes for CASSLGKWNQETQYF.

V gene TRBV5-6 combines with J gene TRBJ1-2; D ambiguous. Trimming took off 4 bases at V and 4 bases at J, with 17 bases between the two ends. From germline, CDR1 is SGHDT and CDR2 YYEEEE. This CDR3 contains 15 residues. The DNA for the CDR3 is TGTGCCAGCAGCGAGTCCGCTAACGAACTCTATGGCTACACCTTC. Its translation: CASSESANELYGYTF. The full variable domain, completed using reference TRBV5-6 and TRBJ1-2, is DAGVTQSPTHLIKTRGQQVTLRCSPKSGHDTVSWYQQALGQGPQFIFQYYEEEERQRGNFPDRFSGHQFPNYSSELNVNALLLGDSALYLCASSESANELYGYTFGSGTRLTVV.

This sequence joins TRBV5-1 and TRBJ2-6; no clear D. This CDR3 has 14 residues. The ends were cut back, 1 base at V and 2 bases at J, with 4 bases in the middle. The germline V gene encodes CDR1 SGHRS and CDR2 YFSETQ. The CDR3 is CASSLNAGANVLTF. The CDR3 DNA sequence: TGCGCCAGCAGCTTGAATGCTGGGGCCAACGTCCTGACTTTC. The whole variable domain, filled in from reference TRBV5-1 and TRBJ2-6, reads KAGVTQTPRYLIKTRGQQVTLSCSPISGHRSVSWYQQTPGQGLQFLFEYFSETQRNKGNFPGRFSGRQFSNSRSEMNVSTLELGDSALYLCASSLNAGANVLTFGAGSRLTVL.

This chain connects TRBV19 to TRBJ1-2, with 7 bases that match TRBD1. J was trimmed by 8 bases and V by 6 bases; bases with no gene match: 12. Germline assignment: CDR1 LNHDA and CDR2 SQIVND (reference sequence). There are 14 residues in the CDR3. The CDR3 DNA reads TGTGCCAGTAGAAACAGGGGCCAGTCGCGGGGCTACACCTTC. It translates to CASRNRGQSRGYTF.

The rearrangement links TRBV30 to TRBJ1-4, with unresolved D. This CDR3 region has 17 residues. The germline V gene encodes CDR1 GTSNPN and CDR2 SVGIG (reference sequence). V shed 2 bases and J shed 4 bases, with 20 bases lying between them. CDR3 amino acids: CAWSIAIPSQINEKLFF. Written as DNA, the CDR3 is TGTGCCTGGAGTATCGCCATTCCATCGCAAATTAATGAAAAACTGTTTTTT.